Following are 22 T cell receptor beta chains from one sample sequenced in a study of T cell responses to AZD1222 COVID-19 vaccine (dated by TCRdb to the early 2020s). This specimen's time point label, per the study, means: baseline before first vaccination. Read against the paper, the sample's treatment or condition label means: meningococcal conjugate vaccine given as trial control. Preparation of the library involved the immunoSEQ multiplex PCR assay. The table was pulled from immuneACCESS by TCRdb, which kept in-frame rearrangements only. Such tables lose some clones; where checked, under half of the loss comes from unresolved V genes, and the rest has no known cause. In this sample the table shows about 110,000 clones, about nine tenths of which occur a single time. The top ten clones comprise around 3.3% of the sample. The starting material was peripheral blood, obtained on day 0 of MenACWY control vaccination. These receptor sequences come from an adult in good health.

This chain connects TRBV2 to TRBJ2-1; 10 bases map to TRBD1. This CDR3 region has 16 residues. J gave up 2 bases and V 7 bases, and 8 bases lay outside the gene matches. Germline V CDR1 and CDR2: SNHLY, FYNNEI. CDR3 nucleotides: TGTGCCAGCATTTGGGGGGGGACAGGGGCCTACAATGAGCAGTTCTTC. It translates to CASIWGGTGAYNEQFF.

V is TRBV19 and J is TRBJ1-5, with 9 bases aligning to TRBD1. CDR1 and CDR2 from the germline V gene are LNHDA and SQIVND (reference sequence). Losses at the gene ends were 5 bases for V and 7 bases for J; bases not matched to a gene: 12. CDR3 length: 16 residues. CDR3 sequence: CASSPVPGQGSQPQHF. The CDR3 DNA is TGTGCCAGTAGTCCCGTACCGGGACAGGGTTCGCAGCCCCAGCATTTT.

The rearrangement links TRBV6-6 to TRBJ1-2, with TRBD1 identical over 8 bases. The J segment lost 5 bases and the V segment lost 3 bases, leaving 8 bases of the junction unmatched. The CDR3 has 15 residues. Germline V gene sequence: CDR1 MNHNY, CDR2 SVGAGI (reference sequence). CDR3 residues: CASSYRTGGGYGYTF. In DNA form, the CDR3 reads TGTGCCAGCAGTTATCGAACAGGGGGGGGTTATGGCTACACCTTC.

The sample holds one count of this clone. The V call is TRBV4-1, the J call TRBJ2-5; 9 positions agree with TRBD2. This CDR3 is 16 amino acids long. Germline V gives CDR1 MGHRA, CDR2 YSYEKL. Unmatched junction bases numbered 7, after V lost 0 bases and J lost 5 bases. Written as DNA, the CDR3 is TGCGCCAGCAGCCAAGATAGAGCGGGGGGCGGGGAGACCCAGTACTTC. Translating gives CASSQDRAGGGETQYF.

V gene TRBV1 combines with J gene TRBJ1-5; no check of the table's D call, TRBD1, against the DNA was made. TRBV1 is a pseudogene locus. The CDR3 totals 16 residues. This CDR3 is CTSSQPEGGGNQPQHF. CDR3 in DNA: TGCACCAGCAGCCAGCCGGAAGGGGGCGGCAATCAGCCCCAGCATTTT.

This clone showed up just once. This rearrangement joins TRBV30 to TRBJ1-1; D remains unclear. This CDR3 region has 12 residues. CDR1 and CDR2 (germline): GTSNPN, SVGIG (reference sequence). The germline V and J ends were trimmed by 2 bases and 5 bases, with 9 bases remaining between them. The CDR3 bases are TGTGCCTGGAGTCTCCGACGGACTGAAGCTTTCTTT. This gives the protein CAWSLRRTEAFF.

CDR3 sequence (DNA): TGTGCCAGCAGCCCGGGGGGACTAGCGAGGTACGAGCAGTACTTC. It is translated as CASSPGGLARYEQYF. The chain is built from TRBV3-1 (or the pseudogene TRBV3-2) and TRBJ2-7; 10 bases match TRBD2. V shed 4 bases and J 4 bases; nucleotides not matched to a gene: 7. CDR3 length: 15 amino acids. Germline V gene sequence: CDR1 LGHDT, CDR2 YNNKEL (reference sequence).

This chain uses TRBV2 with TRBJ1-2, with a tentative D call TRBD1 (6 bases). Germline values: CDR1 SNHLY, CDR2 FYNNEI. With 6 bases removed from V and 8 bases from J, the gap between germline ends came to 10 bases. The CDR3 sequence is 11 residues long. CDR3 DNA: TGTGCCAGCAGCCCAGGGGTCGGCTACACCTTC. Protein product: CASSPGVGYTF. The full variable domain, its missing parts supplied by reference TRBV2 and TRBJ1-2, is EPEVTQTPSHQVTQMGQEVILRCVPISNHLYFYWYRQILGQKVEFLVSFYNNEISEKSEIFDDQFSVERPDGSNFTLKIRSTKLEDSAMYFCASSPGVGYTFGSGTRLTVV.

The chain recombines TRBV5-1 with TRBJ2-5; D might be TRBD2 (6 bases). The CDR3 is made up of 14 amino acids. Germline CDR1 SGHRS, CDR2 YFSETQ. Trimming pared 0 bases from V and 7 bases from J, leaving 13 bases between. CDR3 in amino acids: CASSLDSVGGTQYF. For the CDR3, the DNA is TGCGCCAGCAGCTTGGATAGCGTGGGGGGGACCCAGTACTTC. Based on the CDR3 plus reference TRBV5-1 and TRBJ2-5, the full variable domain is KAGVTQTPRYLIKTRGQQVTLSCSPISGHRSVSWYQQTPGQGLQFLFEYFSETQRNKGNFPGRFSGRQFSNSRSEMNVSTLELGDSALYLCASSLDSVGGTQYFGPGTRLLVL.

V usage is TRBV6-4 and J usage is TRBJ2-2; D is uncertain. Trimming cost V 5 bases and J 0 bases, with 4 bases left between them. This CDR3 is 13 amino acids long. In germline, CDR1 is MRHNA, CDR2 SNTAGT. CDR3 in amino acids: CASSSANTGELFF. The CDR3 DNA reads TGTGCCAGCAGTTCTGCGAACACCGGGGAGCTGTTTTTT.

The chain is built from TRBV19 and TRBJ1-5, with 7 bases aligning to TRBD1. CDR1 and CDR2 (germline): LNHDA, SQIVND (reference sequence). V shed 4 bases, J shed 1 base, and the junction held 4 bases outside the gene matches. The CDR3 loop spans 15 amino acids. The CDR3: CASSTTGASNQPQHF. DNA for the CDR3: TGTGCCAGTAGTACTACAGGGGCCAGCAATCAGCCCCAGCATTTT.

V gene TRBV27 combines with J gene TRBJ2-7; D might be TRBD2 (6 bases). CDR3 length: 12 residues. Looked up from germline, CDR1 is MNHEY and CDR2 is SMNVEV (reference sequence). V lost 2 bases and J 6 bases, leaving 8 bases between the germline ends. The CDR3 bases are TGTGCCAGCAGTTTAGCGGGGATCGAGCAGTACTTC. This codes for CASSLAGIEQYF.

The genes are TRBV10-3 and TRBJ2-7; 7 bases align to TRBD2. This CDR3 is built from 17 residues. CDR1 and CDR2 (germline): ENHRY, SYGVKD. With 0 bases clipped from V and 2 bases from J, the junction kept 10 bases outside the gene matches. In DNA form, the CDR3 reads TGTGCCATCAGTGAGTCTCGTGCACTAGCGAATACCTACGAGCAGTACTTC. Its translation: CAISESRALANTYEQYF.

V is TRBV2 and J is TRBJ1-6; D perhaps matches TRBD1 (5 bases). The CDR3 extends over 14 amino acids. V was shortened by 7 bases and J by 8 bases, with 15 bases between the two germline ends. CDR1 SNHLY and CDR2 FYNNEI come from the germline V gene. CDR3: CASNRQGWDSPLHF. The DNA for the CDR3 is TGTGCCAGCAATCGGCAGGGATGGGATTCACCCCTCCACTTT.

V is TRBV19 and J is TRBJ1-2; the D is unclear. The CDR3 loop spans 14 amino acids. V lost 7 bases and J lost 0, with 12 bases in between. CDR1 is LNHDA, CDR2 SQIVND, per germline (reference sequence). CDR3 DNA: TGTGCCAGTAAGGTCGGGCCTTCTAACTATGGCTACACCTTC. Its translation: CASKVGPSNYGYTF.

V and J are TRBV7-3 and TRBJ2-2, with D possibly matching TRBD1 (6 bases). CDR3 length: 15 amino acids. Germline V gene data show CDR1 as SGHTA and CDR2 as FQGTGA. V dropped 6 bases and J dropped 3 bases, with 14 bases sitting between them. The CDR3 coding sequence is TGTGCCAGCAGGATACAGGGAGCGGACACCGGGGAGCTGTTTTTT. Protein: CASRIQGADTGELFF.

This chain uses TRBV4-1 with TRBJ2-7; maybe TRBD2 (7 bases). The ends were cut back, 2 bases at V and 0 bases at J, with 11 bases in the middle. CDR1 is MGHRA and CDR2 is YSYEKL in the germline V gene. This CDR3 spans 15 amino acids. The CDR3 is CASSQRGGISYEQYF. The CDR3 region has the DNA TGCGCCAGCAGCCAAAGGGGGGGGATCTCCTACGAGCAGTACTTC.

The chain carries TRBV13 and TRBJ2-7; 7 positions match TRBD1. The CDR3 covers 15 residues. CDR1 PRHDT and CDR2 FYEKMQ come from the germline V gene (reference sequence). V was pared by 5 bases and J by 2 bases, with 9 bases of the junction left unmatched. The CDR3 DNA reads TGTGCCAGCAGCCCCCGGACAGGCGATGCCTACGAGCAGTACTTC. Translated, it gives CASSPRTGDAYEQYF.

This clone is a singleton in its sample. This CDR3 is CAAKTGGWDSPLHF. For the CDR3, the DNA is TGTGCCGCTAAGACAGGGGGTTGGGATTCACCCCTCCACTTT. The chain links TRBV6-5 to TRBJ1-6, with 9 bases matching TRBD1. The germline gives CDR1 MNHEY, CDR2 SVGAGI. CDR3 length: 14 amino acids. J gave up 8 bases and V 11 bases, and 10 bases lay outside the gene matches.

The chain uses TRBV20-1 and TRBJ2-5, with 9 positions matching TRBD1. After removal of 3 bases from V and 9 bases from J, the junction contained 20 bases not matched to a gene. The CDR3 is made up of 17 amino acids. Per germline, CDR1 DFQATT and CDR2 SNEGSKA (reference sequence). The CDR3: CSASIWDRDPIDSPQYF. In DNA form, the CDR3 reads TGCAGTGCTAGTATTTGGGACAGGGACCCCATAGATAGCCCCCAGTACTTC.

This clone has just a few counts. Written as DNA, the CDR3 is TGCGCCAGCAGCCCTGCCGGGAACAGGAACGAAAAACTGTTTTTT. It codes for CASSPAGNRNEKLFF. The chain links TRBV5-1 to TRBJ1-4, with a possible D match to TRBD1 (5 bases). V lost 4 bases and J lost 8, with 18 bases in between. Looked up from germline, CDR1 is SGHRS and CDR2 is YFSETQ. This CDR3 spans 15 amino acids. The entire variable domain, with the rest obtained from reference TRBV5-1 and TRBJ1-4, is as follows: KAGVTQTPRYLIKTRGQQVTLSCSPISGHRSVSWYQQTPGQGLQFLFEYFSETQRNKGNFPGRFSGRQFSNSRSEMNVSTLELGDSALYLCASSPAGNRNEKLFFGSGTQLSVL.

The chain employs TRBV6-5 and TRBJ2-5, with D uncertain. V was cut by 2 bases and J by 2 bases, with 9 bases left in between. This CDR3 is 14 amino acids long. Germline V gene lookup returns CDR1 MNHEY and CDR2 SVGAGI. CDR3 in DNA: TGTGCCAGCAGTTACCGACTGACGCAAGAGACCCAGTACTTC. Encoded protein: CASSYRLTQETQYF.